Below are 11 T cell receptor beta chains sequenced from a single sample in a study of OX40 agonist ivuxolimab in advanced cancers. Repertoires were generated with immunoSEQ multiplex PCR, while TCRdb's copy carries only in-frame clones and drops some. The table has some 15,000 clones, 80% to 90% seen once. The input for sequencing was CD4+ or CD8+ T cells sorted from blood, taken in a trial of the OX40 agonist ivuxolimab. Every receptor here comes from an adult with an advanced solid tumor such as melanoma, head and neck, liver or kidney cancer.

The chain employs TRBV9 and TRBJ2-1; tentative D call: TRBD1 (5 bases). The CDR3 is made up of 15 amino acids. V was trimmed by 2 bases and J by 10 bases, leaving 19 bases between them. Germline V CDR1 and CDR2: SGDLS, YYNGEE. The CDR3 region is CASSVHSRVDREQFF. DNA for the CDR3: TGTGCCAGCAGCGTTCATAGCAGGGTAGATCGGGAGCAGTTCTTC. The full variable domain, rest sourced from reference TRBV9 and TRBJ2-1, is DSGVTQTPKHLITATGQRVTLRCSPRSGDLSVYWYQQSLDQGLQFLIQYYNGEERAKGNILERFSAQQFPDLHSELNLSSLELGDSALYFCASSVHSRVDREQFFGPGTRLTVL.

This clone was observed a few times. The rearrangement joins TRBV5-1 to TRBJ1-1; TRBD1 matches 7 bases. The J segment lost 1 base and the V segment lost 2 bases, leaving 8 bases of the junction unmatched. CDR3 length: 16 residues. Germline CDR1 and CDR2: SGHRS and YFSETQ. The CDR3 spells CASSFGFGQANTEAFF. DNA for the CDR3: TGCGCCAGCAGCTTTGGTTTTGGACAGGCGAACACTGAAGCTTTCTTT.

The chain joins TRBV18 to TRBJ2-1, with 8 bases that match TRBD1. CDR3 length equals 17 residues. CDR1 is KGHSH, CDR2 LQKENI, per germline. The V gene end was trimmed by 2 bases and the J gene end by 5 bases; junction bases not matched to a gene: 11. CDR3 in DNA: TGTGCCAGCTCACCAACTAGGCTCGGGACAGGACACAATGAGCAGTTCTTC. It codes for CASSPTRLGTGHNEQFF.

This rearrangement joins TRBV6-5 to TRBJ1-2; D is undetermined. V lost 0 bases and J lost 8, with 13 bases in between. The CDR3 is 14 residues long. CDR1 MNHEY and CDR2 SVGAGI come from the germline V gene. CDR3 sequence: CASSYSTDGTGYTF. The CDR3, as DNA: TGTGCCAGCAGTTACTCGACGGACGGAACGGGCTACACCTTC.

This clone has only one observation. The J gene is TRBJ2-1, the V gene TRBV4-1; perhaps TRBD1 as D (5 bases). The V end was cut by 4 bases, the J end by 4 bases, with 14 bases between. Germline V gene data show CDR1 as MGHRA and CDR2 as YSYEKL. There are 15 residues in the CDR3. The DNA of the CDR3 is TGCGCCAGCAGCCTAAGTCCCGACAGTTACAATGAGCAGTTCTTC. It is translated as CASSLSPDSYNEQFF.

This clone has ten or more counts. The rearrangement links TRBV6-4 to TRBJ2-1; perhaps TRBD1 as D (6 bases). The V gene lost 0 bases and the J gene lost 7 bases, with 7 bases spanning the gap. This CDR3 has 13 residues. Germline lookup yields CDR1 MRHNA and CDR2 SNTAGT. The CDR3 sequence: CASSDSDRNEQFF. As DNA, the CDR3 is TGTGCCAGCAGTGACTCCGACAGGAATGAGCAGTTCTTC.

This clone has only one observation. V and J are TRBV5-6 and TRBJ1-2; 7 bases line up with TRBD1. V trimming: 2 bases; J trimming: 2 bases; junction bases outside the gene matches: 9. The CDR3 covers 16 residues. Germline CDR1 is SGHDT and CDR2 is YYEEEE. CDR3 amino acids: CASSFLQGGINYGYTF. CDR3 DNA: TGTGCCAGCAGCTTTCTCCAGGGGGGTATAAACTATGGCTACACCTTC.

The J gene is TRBJ2-7, the V gene TRBV6-1; D is uncertain. CDR3 length: 12 amino acids. Germline assignment: CDR1 MNHNS and CDR2 SASEGT. V lost 4 bases and J 2 bases, leaving 6 bases between the germline ends. This CDR3 is CASSGGAYEQYF. The DNA for the CDR3 is TGTGCCAGCAGTGGTGGGGCCTACGAGCAGTACTTC.

The rearrangement uses TRBV6-6 and TRBJ2-1; the D is unclear. CDR1 and CDR2 from the germline V gene are MNHNY and SVGAGI (reference sequence). The CDR3 covers 12 residues. V was cut by 1 base and J by 5 bases, with 3 bases left in between. CDR3 amino acids: CASSYWNNEQFF. In DNA form, the CDR3 reads TGTGCCAGCAGTTACTGGAACAATGAGCAGTTCTTC.

V gene TRBV7-9 combines with J gene TRBJ1-1; D call uncertain. The germline CDR1 and CDR2 sequences are SEHNR and FQNEAQ (reference sequence). The V end lost 2 bases, the J end lost 7 bases, and 11 bases lay between the germline ends. This CDR3 region has 13 residues. CDR3 bases: TGTGCCAGCAGCTTAAAGCAGGCTCATGAAGCTTTCTTT. Translating it yields CASSLKQAHEAFF. Supplemented by reference TRBV7-9 and TRBJ1-1, the full variable domain reads DTGVSQNPRHKITKRGQNVTFRCDPISEHNRLYWYRQTLGQGPEFLTYFQNEAQLEKSRLLSDRFSAERPKGSFSTLEIQRTEQGDSAMYLCASSLKQAHEAFFGQGTRLTVV.

This chain links TRBV5-5 with TRBJ2-1, with no clear D. With 4 bases removed from V and 6 bases from J, the gap between germline ends came to 8 bases. Per the germline V gene, CDR1 is SGHKS and CDR2 is YYEKEE (reference sequence). CDR3 size: 12 residues. CDR3 region: CASSQISNEQFF. CDR3 sequence (DNA): TGTGCCAGCAGCCAAATCAGCAATGAGCAGTTCTTC.